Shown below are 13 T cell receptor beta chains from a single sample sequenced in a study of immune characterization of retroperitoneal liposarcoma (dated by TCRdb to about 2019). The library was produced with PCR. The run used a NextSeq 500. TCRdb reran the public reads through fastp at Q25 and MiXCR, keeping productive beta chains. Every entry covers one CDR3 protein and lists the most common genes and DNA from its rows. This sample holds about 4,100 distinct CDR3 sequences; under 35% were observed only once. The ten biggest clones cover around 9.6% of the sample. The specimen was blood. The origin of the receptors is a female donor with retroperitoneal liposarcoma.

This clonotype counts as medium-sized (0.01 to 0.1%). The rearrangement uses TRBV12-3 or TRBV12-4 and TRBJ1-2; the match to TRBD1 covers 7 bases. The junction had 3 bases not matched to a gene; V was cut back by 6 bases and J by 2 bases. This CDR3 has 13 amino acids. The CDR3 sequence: CASSLTGNYGYTF. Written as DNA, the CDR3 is TGTGCCAGCAGCCTGACAGGGAACTATGGCTACACCTTC.

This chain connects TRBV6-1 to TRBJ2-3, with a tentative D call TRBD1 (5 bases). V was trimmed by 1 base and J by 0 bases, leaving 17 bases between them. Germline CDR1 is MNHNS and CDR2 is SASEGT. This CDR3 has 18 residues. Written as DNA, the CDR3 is TGTGCCAGCAGTGAAGGTTTTGTGTTTCAGGGAAGCACAGATACGCAGTATTTT. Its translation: CASSEGFVFQGSTDTQYF.

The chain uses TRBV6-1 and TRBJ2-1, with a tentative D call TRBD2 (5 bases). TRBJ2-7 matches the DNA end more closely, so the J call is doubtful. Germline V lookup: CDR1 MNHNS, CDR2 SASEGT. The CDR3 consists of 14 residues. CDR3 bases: TGTGCCAGCAGTGAGACTATAAGTTACAATGAGCAGTACTTC. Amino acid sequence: CASSETISYNEQYF.

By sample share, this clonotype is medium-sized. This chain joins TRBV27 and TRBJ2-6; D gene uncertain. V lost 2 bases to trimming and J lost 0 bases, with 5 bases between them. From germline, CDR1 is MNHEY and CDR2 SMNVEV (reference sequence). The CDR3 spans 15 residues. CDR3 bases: TGTGCCAGCAGTTTAGGGCCCTCTGGGGCCAACGTCCTGACTTTC. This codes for CASSLGPSGANVLTF.

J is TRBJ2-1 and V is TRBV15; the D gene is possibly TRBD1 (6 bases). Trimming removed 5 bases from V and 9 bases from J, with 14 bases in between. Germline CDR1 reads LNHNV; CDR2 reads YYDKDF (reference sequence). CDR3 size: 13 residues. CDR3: CATSGTGKVEQFF. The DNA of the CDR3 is TGTGCCACCAGCGGAACAGGGAAGGTTGAGCAGTTCTTC.

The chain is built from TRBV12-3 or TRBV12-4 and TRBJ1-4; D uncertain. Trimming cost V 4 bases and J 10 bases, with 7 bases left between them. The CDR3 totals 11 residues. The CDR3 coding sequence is TGTGCCAGCAGTTCATTGTTAAAACTGTTTTTT. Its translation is CASSSLLKLFF.

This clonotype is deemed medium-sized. This CDR3 reads CASSSGAGTSGRTPPGAQYF. The CDR3, as DNA: TGTGCCAGCAGTAGCGGGGCCGGGACTAGCGGGAGGACCCCCCCCGGGGCGCAGTATTTT. V is TRBV27 and J is TRBJ2-3; 15 nucleotides match TRBD2. The germline V gene has CDR1 MNHEY and CDR2 SMNVEV (reference sequence). Trimming at V came to 5 bases and at J to 10 bases, leaving 22 bases not matched to a gene. This CDR3 region has 20 residues.

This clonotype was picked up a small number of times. The CDR3 region has the DNA TGTGCCAGCAGCTTAGAAGTCCAGTTCGCCGAGCAGTTCTTC. As protein: CASSLEVQFAEQFF. The chain has TRBV7-6 and TRBJ2-1; D gene ambiguous. CDR1 and CDR2 from the germline V gene are SGHVS and FNYEAQ. Between the trimmed V and J ends, which lost 1 base and 10 bases, there was a span of 14 bases. The CDR3 is 14 residues long.

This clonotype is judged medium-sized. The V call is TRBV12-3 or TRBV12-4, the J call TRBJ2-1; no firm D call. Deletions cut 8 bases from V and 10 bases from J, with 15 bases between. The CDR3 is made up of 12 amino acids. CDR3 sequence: CASLDGAMEQFF. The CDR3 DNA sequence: TGTGCCAGCTTGGACGGTGCCATGGAGCAGTTCTTC.

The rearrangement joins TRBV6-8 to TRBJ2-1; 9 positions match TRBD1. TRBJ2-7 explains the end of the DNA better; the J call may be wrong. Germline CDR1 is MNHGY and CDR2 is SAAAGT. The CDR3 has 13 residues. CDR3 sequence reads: CASGDRALYEQYF. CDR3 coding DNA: TGTGCCTCAGGGGACAGGGCTTTGTACGAGCAGTACTTC.

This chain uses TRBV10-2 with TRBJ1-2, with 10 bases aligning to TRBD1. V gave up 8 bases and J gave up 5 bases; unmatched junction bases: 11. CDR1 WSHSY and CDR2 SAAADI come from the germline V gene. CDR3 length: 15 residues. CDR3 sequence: CASGSPGQGWYGYTF. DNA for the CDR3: TGCGCCAGCGGATCACCGGGACAGGGGTGGTATGGCTACACCTTC.

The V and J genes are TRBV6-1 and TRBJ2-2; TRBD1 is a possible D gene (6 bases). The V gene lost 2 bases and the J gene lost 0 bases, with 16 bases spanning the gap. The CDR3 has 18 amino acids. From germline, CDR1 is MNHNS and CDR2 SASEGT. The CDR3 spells CASSERVKGQANTGELFF. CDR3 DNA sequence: TGTGCCAGCAGTGAAAGGGTAAAGGGACAAGCGAACACCGGGGAGCTGTTTTTT.

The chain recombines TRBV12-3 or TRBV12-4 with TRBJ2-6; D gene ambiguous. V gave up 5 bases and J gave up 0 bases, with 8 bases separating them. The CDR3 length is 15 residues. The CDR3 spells CASSTISSGANVLTF. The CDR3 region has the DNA TGTGCCAGCAGTACCATATCCTCTGGGGCCAACGTCCTGACTTTC.